The rows below give T cell receptor beta chains drawn from one sample of a study of cytomegalovirus exposure and HLA in healthy donors. The repertoire was sequenced with immunoSEQ multiplex PCR; TCRdb's copy has only in-frame clones and lacks some. The table has around 100,000 clones, about 70% seen once. Sequencing was done on a sample of PBMCs. The receptors come from a man aged 25-45 years in good health and CMV-seropositive. CDR3s include the opening cysteine and the closing phenylalanine or tryptophan. D genes are given only for firm matches. Only part of the rows carry a size: once, few, many, or a class if the clone is expanded.

J: TRBJ1-1; D: NA; size: NA; V: TRBV6-6; CDR3: CASSYSHRANTEAFF; DNA: TGTGCCAGCAGTTACTCACACAGGGCGAACACTGAAGCTTTCTTT
J: TRBJ1-1; D: TRBD1; size: NA; V: TRBV6-1; CDR3: CASSEGPGGWTEAFF; DNA: TGTGCCAGCAGTGAAGGTCCAGGGGGATGGACTGAAGCTTTCTTT
J: TRBJ2-3; D: TRBD2; size: NA; V: TRBV5-1; CDR3: CASSHGLGVGYTQYF; DNA: TGCGCCAGCAGTCATGGACTAGGGGTGGGATATACGCAGTATTTT
J: TRBJ2-5; D: TRBD2; size: NA; V: TRBV9; CDR3: CASSPSGGALLETQYF; DNA: TGTGCCAGCAGCCCGTCCGGGGGGGCCCTATTAGAGACCCAGTACTTC
J: TRBJ1-4; D: NA; size: NA; V: TRBV9; CDR3: CASSVEQSYNEKLFF; DNA: TGTGCCAGCAGCGTAGAACAGAGCTATAATGAAAAACTGTTTTTT
J: TRBJ1-3; D: NA; size: once; V: TRBV7-9; CDR3: CASSLSGRGTTIYF; DNA: TGTGCCAGCAGCTTAAGTGGCAGGGGAACAACCATATATTTT
J: TRBJ2-7; D: NA; size: NA; V: TRBV11-2; CDR3: CASSRGSYEQYF; DNA: TGTGCCAGCAGCCGCGGGTCCTACGAGCAGTACTTC
J: TRBJ2-7; D: TRBD1; size: NA; V: TRBV2; CDR3: CASRPGTGEYEQYF; DNA: TGTGCCAGCAGGCCCGGGACAGGGGAATACGAGCAGTACTTC
J: TRBJ1-6; D: NA; size: NA; V: TRBV11-2; CDR3: CASSFRDSPLHF; DNA: TGTGCCAGCAGCTTTCGAGATTCACCCCTCCACTTT
J: TRBJ2-3; D: TRBD2; size: NA; V: TRBV9; CDR3: CASSVGLGTSGMTDTQYF; DNA: TGTGCCAGCAGCGTAGGCCTAGGGACTAGCGGTATGACAGATACGCAGTATTTT
J: TRBJ1-1; D: NA; size: NA; V: TRBV7-6; CDR3: CASSLDGAYTEAFF; DNA: TGTGCCAGCAGCTTAGATGGGGCCTACACTGAAGCTTTCTTT
J: TRBJ2-1; D: TRBD1; size: NA; V: TRBV6-5; CDR3: CASSWDRANEQFF; DNA: TGTGCCAGCAGCTGGGACAGGGCCAATGAGCAGTTCTTC
J: TRBJ2-4; D: TRBD2; size: NA; V: TRBV5-1; CDR3: CASRAREGANIQYF; DNA: TGCGCCAGCCGGGCGCGGGAGGGGGCGAACATTCAGTACTTC
J: TRBJ1-5; D: TRBD1; size: NA; V: TRBV7-2; CDR3: CASSLDRGNQPQHF; DNA: TGTGCCAGCAGCCTTGACAGGGGAAATCAGCCCCAGCATTTT
J: TRBJ2-1; D: TRBD2; size: NA; V: TRBV5-6; CDR3: CASSLSGLAGSYNEQFF; DNA: TGTGCCAGCAGCTTATCCGGACTAGCCGGTTCCTACAATGAGCAGTTCTTC
J: TRBJ2-5; D: TRBD2; size: NA; V: TRBV6-1; CDR3: CASSDWGSGGLETQYF; DNA: TGTGCCAGCAGTGATTGGGGGTCGGGGGGATTGGAGACCCAGTACTTC
J: TRBJ2-3; D: NA; size: NA; V: TRBV13; CDR3: CASSSLSGTDTQYF; DNA: TGTGCCAGCAGCTCCCTTAGCGGCACAGATACGCAGTATTTT
J: TRBJ2-5; D: NA; size: NA; V: TRBV5-1; CDR3: CASSPGGGANKQYF; DNA: TGCGCCAGCAGCCCTGGAGGGGGCGCGAACAAGCAGTACTTC
J: TRBJ1-1; D: TRBD1; size: once; V: TRBV5-5; CDR3: CASSRLDRDEAFF; DNA: TGTGCCAGCAGCCGCCTTGACAGGGATGAAGCTTTCTTT
J: TRBJ2-7; D: TRBD1; size: NA; V: TRBV10-3; CDR3: CAISQGQGGTYEQYF; DNA: TGTGCCATCAGCCAGGGACAGGGGGGGACCTACGAGCAGTACTTC
J: TRBJ2-3; D: TRBD1; size: NA; V: TRBV5-8; CDR3: CASSSGTGRSRGTDTQYF; DNA: TGTGCCAGCAGCTCCGGGACAGGGAGATCGAGGGGCACAGATACGCAGTATTTT
J: TRBJ1-1; D: NA; size: NA; V: TRBV6-5; CDR3: CASSPGHHTEAFF; DNA: TGTGCCAGCAGTCCAGGACACCACACTGAAGCTTTCTTT
J: TRBJ2-2; D: TRBD2; size: NA; V: TRBV11-3; CDR3: CASSLAGGTGELFF; DNA: TGTGCCAGCAGCTTAGCGGGGGGCACCGGGGAGCTGTTTTTT
J: TRBJ2-2; D: TRBD2; size: few; V: TRBV5-4; CDR3: CASRPGLGDTGELFF; DNA: TGTGCCAGCAGACCGGGACTAGGGGACACCGGGGAGCTGTTTTTT
J: TRBJ2-7; D: TRBD1; size: NA; V: TRBV6-5; CDR3: CATRGPGQSYEQYF; DNA: TGTGCCACCCGGGGCCCGGGACAGAGTTACGAGCAGTACTTC
J: TRBJ1-2; D: TRBD1; size: once; V: TRBV9; CDR3: CASSVADRESLGYTF; DNA: TGTGCCAGCAGCGTGGCGGACAGGGAAAGCCTTGGCTACACCTTC
J: TRBJ2-3; D: TRBD2; size: NA; V: TRBV9; CDR3: CASSVHAGEDGDTQYF; DNA: TGTGCCAGCAGCGTACACGCGGGAGAGGACGGGGATACGCAGTATTTT
J: TRBJ1-1; D: NA; size: NA; V: TRBV18; CDR3: CASAAGVNTEAFF; DNA: TGTGCCAGCGCAGCAGGGGTAAACACTGAAGCTTTCTTT
J: TRBJ2-7; D: TRBD1; size: few; V: TRBV7-3; CDR3: CASSLTGTGDYEQYF; DNA: TGTGCCAGCAGCTTAACAGGGACAGGTGACTACGAGCAGTACTTC
J: TRBJ2-3; D: TRBD2; size: NA; V: TRBV2; CDR3: CASSEDWRGARDTQYF; DNA: TGTGCCAGCAGTGAAGACTGGCGGGGGGCGAGAGATACGCAGTATTTT
J: TRBJ2-1; D: TRBD1; size: NA; V: TRBV5-1; CDR3: CASSLPTGESYNEQFF; DNA: TGCGCCAGCAGCCTTCCGACAGGGGAATCCTACAATGAGCAGTTCTTC
J: TRBJ2-7; D: TRBD1; size: few; V: TRBV28; CDR3: CASSLWDRPEQYF; DNA: TGTGCCAGCAGTTTATGGGACAGGCCCGAGCAGTACTTC
J: TRBJ2-1; D: TRBD2; size: NA; V: TRBV6-6; CDR3: CASSYAGGNNEQFF; DNA: TGTGCCAGCAGTTACGCGGGGGGCAACAATGAGCAGTTCTTC
J: TRBJ2-1; D: TRBD1; size: NA; V: TRBV18; CDR3: CASSPMDRGNEQFF; DNA: TGTGCCAGCTCACCAATGGACAGGGGCAATGAGCAGTTCTTC
J: TRBJ2-2; D: TRBD2; size: once; V: TRBV7-2; CDR3: CASSLGLAGVGGELFF; DNA: TGTGCCAGCAGCTTGGGACTAGCGGGAGTAGGCGGGGAGCTGTTTTTT
J: TRBJ1-2; D: NA; size: NA; V: TRBV2; CDR3: CASGTTLGGSYTF; DNA: TGTGCCAGCGGAACGACTCTCGGGGGGAGCTACACCTTC
J: TRBJ1-2; D: NA; size: once; V: TRBV6-5; CDR3: CASSSGHGGYGYTF; DNA: TGTGCCAGCAGTTCGGGGCACGGAGGGTATGGCTACACCTTC
J: TRBJ2-3; D: TRBD2; size: NA; V: TRBV5-1; CDR3: CASSLRGSGSQPDTQYF; DNA: TGCGCCAGCAGCTTGAGGGGTAGCGGGAGTCAACCCGATACGCAGTATTTT
J: TRBJ2-3; D: TRBD1; size: NA; V: TRBV5-4; CDR3: CASSSTGGGTDTQYF; DNA: TGTGCCAGCAGCTCGACAGGGGGCGGCACAGATACGCAGTATTTT
J: TRBJ2-5; D: TRBD1; size: NA; V: TRBV4-2; CDR3: CASSQRQGAQETQYF; DNA: TGTGCCAGCAGCCAGAGACAGGGGGCCCAAGAGACCCAGTACTTC
J: TRBJ1-2; D: NA; size: NA; V: TRBV29-1; CDR3: CSVARGGYGYTF; DNA: TGCAGCGTTGCTAGGGGAGGCTATGGCTACACCTTC
J: TRBJ2-7; D: TRBD2; size: NA; V: TRBV5-5; CDR3: CASSLGGGYEQYF; DNA: TGTGCCAGCAGCTTGGGGGGGGGCTACGAGCAGTACTTC
J: TRBJ1-5; D: NA; size: NA; V: TRBV5-6; CDR3: CASSLATGTQHF; DNA: TGTGCCAGCAGCTTGGCGACAGGTACCCAGCATTTT
J: TRBJ2-5; D: TRBD1; size: NA; V: TRBV29-1; CDR3: CSVRDRVQETQYF; DNA: TGCAGCGTTCGGGACAGGGTACAAGAGACCCAGTACTTC
J: TRBJ1-2; D: TRBD1; size: NA; V: TRBV6-5; CDR3: CASSSSRDRVGGYTF; DNA: TGTGCCAGCAGTTCGTCCCGGGACAGGGTCGGTGGCTACACCTTC
J: TRBJ1-5; D: NA; size: NA; V: TRBV27; CDR3: CASSLGNYQPQHF; DNA: TGTGCCAGCAGTTTGGGCAACTATCAGCCCCAGCATTTT
J: TRBJ1-1; D: NA; size: NA; V: TRBV19; CDR3: CASSIQVNTEAFF; DNA: TGTGCCAGTAGTATACAGGTTAACACTGAAGCTTTCTTT
J: TRBJ2-2; D: TRBD2; size: NA; V: TRBV9; CDR3: CASSVTSGGSTGELFF; DNA: TGTGCCAGCAGCGTTACTAGCGGGGGGTCAACCGGGGAGCTGTTTTTT
J: TRBJ1-1; D: NA; size: NA; V: TRBV29-1; CDR3: CSVGLASTDLNTEAFF; DNA: TGCAGCGTTGGTCTGGCTTCGACTGACTTGAACACTGAAGCTTTCTTT
J: TRBJ1-1; D: NA; size: NA; V: TRBV4-3; CDR3: CASSPSQENTEAFF; DNA: TGCGCCAGCAGCCCCAGCCAGGAGAACACTGAAGCTTTCTTT
J: TRBJ1-1; D: TRBD1; size: few; V: TRBV4-3; CDR3: CASSQDYRGTEAFF; DNA: TGCGCCAGCAGCCAAGACTACAGGGGCACTGAAGCTTTCTTT
J: TRBJ2-1; D: TRBD2; size: NA; V: TRBV11-2; CDR3: CASNQAGVGYNEQFF; DNA: TGTGCCAGCAACCAAGCGGGAGTTGGTTACAATGAGCAGTTCTTC
J: TRBJ2-3; D: NA; size: NA; V: TRBV7-8; CDR3: CASSLVPTDTQYF; DNA: TGTGCCAGCAGCCTCGTCCCCACAGATACGCAGTATTTT
J: TRBJ2-1; D: NA; size: NA; V: TRBV27; CDR3: CASSADSYAYNEQFF; DNA: TGTGCCAGCAGCGCCGACAGTTATGCCTACAATGAGCAGTTCTTC
J: TRBJ2-1; D: TRBD2; size: once; V: TRBV5-1; CDR3: CASSLWGTSGRGDNEQFF; DNA: TGCGCCAGCAGCTTGTGGGGGACTAGCGGGAGGGGGGACAATGAGCAGTTCTTC
J: TRBJ1-2; D: NA; size: NA; V: TRBV5-6; CDR3: CASSLAVRDPDYGYTF; DNA: TGTGCCAGCAGCTTAGCCGTCCGGGATCCCGACTATGGCTACACCTTC